In its sample, the clone carrying this T cell receptor (beta chain) ranks as medium-sized (0.01 to 0.1%). Its antigen is currently unknown. The sample belongs to a study of persistence of HIV-infected CD4 T cells. Study results and limitations: TCRbeta richness was lower in CMV- and Gag-responding cells than in anti-CD3/anti-CD28-responding cells.

Stimulation used about 9.2 ug/mL lysate from CMV-infected fibroblasts. Sorted nonresponding memory CD4+ T cells were CD40L-negative, CD69-negative, CD45RO-high. The libraries were made with immunoSEQ version 4 in survey mode. Clones were sequenced by immunoSEQ multiplex PCR, and TCRdb holds only the in-frame ones, with some missing. The table lists 37,000 or so clones, 65% to 85% of them singletons. The CDR3 totals 13 residues. CDR1 SGHNT and CDR2 YYREEE come from the germline V gene (reference sequence). V lost 6 bases and J lost 0, with 7 bases in between. This rearrangement joins TRBV5-4 to TRBJ2-4, with D tentatively TRBD2 (6 bases). The receptor was derived from an adult man with HIV who was CMV-seropositive. The material was CD4+ T cells sorted from PBMCs after roughly 18-hour stimulation, obtained from a patient who received antiretroviral therapy. Here the CDR3 DNA reads TGTGCCAGCACGGGGGAAGCCAAAAACATTCAGTACTTC. The encoded protein is CASTGEAKNIQYF.